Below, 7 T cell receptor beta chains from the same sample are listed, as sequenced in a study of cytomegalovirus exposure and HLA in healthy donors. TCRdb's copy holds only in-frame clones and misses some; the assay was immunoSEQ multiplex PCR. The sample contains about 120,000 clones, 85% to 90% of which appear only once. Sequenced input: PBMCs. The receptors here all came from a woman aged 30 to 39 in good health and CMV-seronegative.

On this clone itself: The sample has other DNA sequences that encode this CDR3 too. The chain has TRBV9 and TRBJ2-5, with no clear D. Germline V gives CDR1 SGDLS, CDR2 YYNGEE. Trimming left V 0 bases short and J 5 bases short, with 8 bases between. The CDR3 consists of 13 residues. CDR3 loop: CASSVGGQETQYF. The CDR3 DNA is TGTGCCAGCAGCGTAGGAGGTCAGGAGACCCAGTACTTC.

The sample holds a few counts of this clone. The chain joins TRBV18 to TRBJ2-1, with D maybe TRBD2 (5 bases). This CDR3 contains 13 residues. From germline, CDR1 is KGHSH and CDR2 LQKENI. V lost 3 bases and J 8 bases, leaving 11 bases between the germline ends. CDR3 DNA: TGTGCCAGCTCACCCGGGATCTTGGATGAGCAGTTCTTC. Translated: CASSPGILDEQFF.

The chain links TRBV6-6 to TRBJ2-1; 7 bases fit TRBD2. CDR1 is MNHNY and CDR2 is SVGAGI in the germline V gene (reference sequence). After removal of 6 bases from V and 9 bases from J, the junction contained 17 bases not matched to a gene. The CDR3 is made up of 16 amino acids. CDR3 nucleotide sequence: TGTGCCAGCAGCCCGGCAGCGGGGATCCCAATGCCTGAGCAGTTCTTC. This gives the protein CASSPAAGIPMPEQFF.

CDR3 in DNA: TGTGCCAGCAGCGTAGGGAGTAGCGGGGGGGCGGAGCAGTACTTC. It specifies CASSVGSSGGAEQYF. J is TRBJ2-7 and V is TRBV9, with 11 bases identical to TRBD2. CDR3 length equals 15 residues. The germline V gene encodes CDR1 SGDLS and CDR2 YYNGEE. Trimming at V came to 0 bases and at J to 7 bases, leaving 6 bases not matched to a gene.

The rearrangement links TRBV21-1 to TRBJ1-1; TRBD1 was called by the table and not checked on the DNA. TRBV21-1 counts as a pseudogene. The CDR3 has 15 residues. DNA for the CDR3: TGTGCCAGCAGCATACACACAGGAGAGAACACTGAAGCTTTCTTT. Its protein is CASSIHTGENTEAFF.

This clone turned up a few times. CDR3 sequence (DNA): TGTGCCAGCGGGGACAGGGACTATCAGCCCCAGCATTTT. Translated, it gives CASGDRDYQPQHF. The V and J genes are TRBV2 and TRBJ1-5; 9 nucleotides align to TRBD1. The V segment lost 8 bases and the J segment 5 bases; nucleotides outside the gene matches: 4. Germline CDR1 is SNHLY and CDR2 is FYNNEI. This CDR3 has 13 residues.

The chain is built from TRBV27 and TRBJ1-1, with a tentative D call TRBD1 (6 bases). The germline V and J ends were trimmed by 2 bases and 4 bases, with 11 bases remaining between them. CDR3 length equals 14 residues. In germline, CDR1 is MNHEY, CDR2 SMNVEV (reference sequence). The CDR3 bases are TGTGCCAGCAGTTTAACAGGGCCACCCACTGAAGCTTTCTTT. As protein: CASSLTGPPTEAFF.